The clone carrying this TCR beta chain came up once. These data belong to a study of blood T cell repertoires in COVID-19. This table comes from immunoSEQ multiplex PCR, and its TCRdb copy is limited to in-frame clones, with some not included. The sample yields around 100,000 clones, about 88% seen once. The CDR3 runs to 15 residues. From germline, CDR1 is LNHDA and CDR2 SQIVND (reference sequence). V was pared by 2 bases and J by 0 bases, with 10 bases between. The sample taken for sequencing was peripheral blood. The chain combines TRBV19 with TRBJ2-5; a possible D gene is TRBD2 (5 bases). The sequence came from a man aged 45-65 years with active or convalescent COVID-19. The CDR3 protein is CASSIRGSYQETQYF. The CDR3 DNA reads as TGTGCCAGTAGTATACGGGGTTCGTACCAAGAGACCCAGTACTTC.